The 17 T cell receptor beta chains reported below all come from one sample, sequenced in a study of T cells expressing NK-cell markers. TCRdb re-called the 5' RACE reads; one entry per CDR3 protein, DNA not given. The sample includes 120,000 to 150,000 distinct CDR3 sequences. Sequenced sample: blood T cells: a sorted CD56 or NKG2C T cell subset, CD4+ or CD8+ T cells, or bulk PBMC T cells (not recorded which). The receptors shown here come from a man aged 18 to 29 in good health.

This chain joins TRBV19 and TRBJ2-2; there is no DNA to check the TCRdb D call of TRBD1. This CDR3 is 16 amino acids long. The V gene's germline CDR1 is LNHDA and CDR2 SQIVND (reference sequence). CDR3 protein: CASTPVGGGNTGELFF.

The chain links TRBV5-4 to TRBJ2-1; TCRdb proposes TRBD2, but this gene call is untestable without DNA. This CDR3 has 13 residues. The germline gives CDR1 SGHNT, CDR2 YYREEE (reference sequence). The CDR3 sequence is CASSLSGNNEQFF. The full variable domain, in which reference TRBV5-4 and TRBJ2-1 provide the parts outside the CDR3, is ETGVTQSPTHLIKTRGQQVTLRCSSQSGHNTVSWYQQALGQGPQFIFQYYREEENGRGNFPPRFSGLQFPNYSSELNVNALELDDSALYLCASSLSGNNEQFFGPGTRLTVL.

The gene calls are TRBV4-1 and TRBJ2-1; TCRdb selects TRBD2, and the lack of DNA leaves this call unchecked. Germline values: CDR1 MGHRA, CDR2 YSYEKL. The CDR3 is 16 amino acids. The CDR3 is CASSQEAGTSYNEQFF.

CDR3 amino acids: CAWSIEPGQGRSPLHF. The rearrangement joins TRBV30 to TRBJ1-6; the TCRdb D gene call, TRBD1, has no DNA to confirm it. The CDR3 is made up of 16 amino acids. The germline gives CDR1 GTSNPN, CDR2 SVGIG (reference sequence).

This chain uses TRBV5-5 with TRBJ2-2; TCRdb indicates TRBD2, and absent DNA this call remains unverified. This CDR3 has 12 residues. The germline V gene encodes CDR1 SGHKS and CDR2 YYEKEE (reference sequence). The CDR3 sequence: CASSGRSGELFF.

The rearrangement links TRBV24-1 to TRBJ2-1; TCRdb proposes TRBD2, but this gene call is untestable without DNA. The CDR3 is 17 amino acids. Germline assignment: CDR1 KGHDR and CDR2 SFDVKD. The CDR3 sequence: CATSESTSGSFYNEQFF.

The chain combines TRBV27 with TRBJ2-7; lacking DNA, the TRBD1 call made by TCRdb goes unchecked. The CDR3 consists of 15 residues. The germline V gene encodes CDR1 MNHEY and CDR2 SMNVEV (reference sequence). This CDR3 is CASSLAGVSTYEQYF.

The rearrangement links TRBV9 to TRBJ2-7; checking the TCRdb D call of TRBD2 is not possible without DNA. The CDR3 loop spans 14 amino acids. CDR1 SGDLS and CDR2 YYNGEE come from the germline V gene. CDR3 in amino acids: CASSVGTSAHEQYF.

J is TRBJ2-1 and V is TRBV30; the D gene TCRdb calls, TRBD2, cannot be checked with no DNA. Germline V CDR1 and CDR2: GTSNPN, SVGIG (reference sequence). The CDR3 runs 12 residues. The CDR3 loop reads CASLAGYNEQFF.

The chain employs TRBV5-1 and TRBJ1-3; TCRdb reports TRBD1, a call that lacks DNA to check it against. Germline V gene sequence: CDR1 SGHRS, CDR2 YFSETQ. The CDR3 has 18 amino acids. The CDR3: CASSPGEGGGASGNTIYF.

This chain joins TRBV10-3 and TRBJ2-7; TCRdb returns TRBD1, unconfirmable since there is no DNA. Per germline, CDR1 ENHRY and CDR2 SYGVKD. The CDR3 is made up of 13 amino acids. This CDR3 is CAIRSGQTYEQYF.

The chain uses TRBV4-1 and TRBJ2-3; the D call of TRBD2 rests on TCRdb alone, since no DNA is present to check it. CDR1 is MGHRA and CDR2 is YSYEKL in the germline V gene. The CDR3 is made up of 15 amino acids. This CDR3 is CASSERQRSTDTQYF.

This rearrangement joins TRBV20-1 to TRBJ2-1; absent DNA, TCRdb's TRBD1 call cannot be checked. This CDR3 is built from 14 residues. CDR1 is DFQATT and CDR2 is SNEGSKA in the germline V gene (reference sequence). This CDR3 reads CSAGLTGPYNEQFF.

The chain joins TRBV7-9 to TRBJ2-3; the D call of TRBD2 rests on TCRdb alone, since no DNA is present to check it. CDR3 length: 17 amino acids. The germline V gene has CDR1 SEHNR and CDR2 FQNEAQ (reference sequence). The CDR3 here is CASSSSSEVASTDTQYF.

This CDR3 is CASSYSTVAVGYETQYF. The J gene is TRBJ2-5, the V gene TRBV6-5. Germline loops: CDR1 MNHEY, CDR2 SVGAGI. This CDR3 is built from 17 residues.

The genes are TRBV7-3 and TRBJ2-5; TCRdb designates TRBD1, a call that cannot be tested without DNA. Germline V gene sequence: CDR1 SGHTA, CDR2 FQGTGA. The CDR3 is made up of 13 amino acids. CDR3 amino acids: CASSLNGGETQYF.

This chain links TRBV19 with TRBJ2-2; TCRdb outputs TRBD2, but without DNA this stays unchecked. The CDR3 is 16 residues long. The germline V gene has CDR1 LNHDA and CDR2 SQIVND (reference sequence). The CDR3 loop is CASSVAGGGITGELFF.